This T cell receptor beta chain was found in a study of blood T cell repertoires in COVID-19. Background on the study: Sample material is recorded as cDNA or gDNA derived from T cells, B-cell-depleted T cells, or PBMCs.

Trimming stripped 0 bases from V and 7 bases from J, with 10 bases between. The germline V gene encodes CDR1 LGHNA and CDR2 YSLEER. The length of the CDR3 is 13 residues. TCRdb's copy holds only in-frame clones and misses some; the assay was immunoSEQ multiplex PCR. The table has more than 250,000 clones, approximately 90% seen once. Patients in Seattle were enrolled during active infection, then followed longitudinally. Sequenced: peripheral blood. The chain employs TRBV4-3 and TRBJ2-7; D is perhaps TRBD1 (6 bases). The sequence came from a woman aged 45-59 years with COVID-19, enrolled during active disease. The chain's CDR3 is CASSQEGGEEQYF. In DNA, the CDR3 is TGCGCCAGCAGCCAAGAAGGGGGAGAAGAGCAGTACTTC.